This T cell receptor beta chain was identified during a study of cytomegalovirus exposure and HLA in healthy donors. General study findings and limits: A later examination showed that TCR association rates differed by HLA locus, with DRB1 most and HLA-C fewest.

With 60 Vbeta and 13 Jbeta primers, the PCR was carried out. TCRdb's table, derived via immunoSEQ multiplex PCR, lists solely in-frame clones and lacks some. The sample records 200,000 to 250,000 clones, roughly 82% being singletons. Trimming took 0 bases from V and 5 from J; bases not matched to a gene: 10. The germline CDR1 and CDR2 sequences are SGHRS and YFSETQ. This CDR3 has 16 amino acids. A note on this clone: Its antigen is not identified.

This TCR was sampled from a woman aged 40 to 49 in good health and CMV-seropositive. The V gene is TRBV5-1, the J gene TRBJ2-7; 8 nucleotides match TRBD1. Sequencing input: PBMCs. The CDR3 spells CASSLVRGTGDDEQYF. The DNA for the CDR3 is TGCGCCAGCAGCTTGGTTCGCGGGACAGGTGATGACGAGCAGTACTTC.